The 31 T cell receptor beta chains listed next were all sequenced from one sample in a study of technical replicates of blood from a few donors. Profiled with immunoSEQ multiplex PCR; TCRdb holds only in-frame clones, not every one. The data contain around 50,000 clones, around 94% of them singletons. Sequencing was carried out using T cells isolated from PBMCs. The receptors shown here come from a human donor in good health.

Here the CDR3 DNA reads TGTGCCAGCAGGCAACATGGCACAGATACGCAGTATTTT. Encoded protein: CASRQHGTDTQYF. This chain joins TRBV28 and TRBJ2-3; D remains unclear. There are 13 residues in the CDR3. Trimming removed 6 bases from V and 1 base from J, with 8 bases in between. Germline assignment: CDR1 MDHEN and CDR2 SYDVKM.

This clone was observed a single time. The chain is built from TRBV7-6 and TRBJ2-7; tentative D call: TRBD1 (6 bases). The CDR3 loop spans 12 amino acids. V was trimmed by 5 bases and J by 7 bases, leaving 12 bases between them. Germline lookup yields CDR1 SGHVS and CDR2 FNYEAQ. For the CDR3, the DNA is TGTGCCAGCAGCAGGGACATCGGGGAGCAGTACTTC. Its translation: CASSRDIGEQYF.

This chain joins TRBV28 and TRBJ2-1; 7 bases map to TRBD2. The CDR3 spans 14 residues. CDR1 MDHEN and CDR2 SYDVKM come from the germline V gene. After removal of 3 bases from V and 7 bases from J, the junction contained 6 bases not matched to a gene. The DNA for the CDR3 is TGTGCCAGCAGTTTGGGAGGGTTCCGGAATGAGCAGTTCTTC. It encodes CASSLGGFRNEQFF.

The chain recombines TRBV6-5 with TRBJ2-7; 8 bases align to TRBD1. This CDR3 is built from 13 residues. Per the germline V gene, CDR1 is MNHEY and CDR2 is SVGAGI. The V and J ends lost 10 bases and 6 bases, in that order; junction bases with no gene match: 11. The CDR3 region is CATRQGMIREQYF. In DNA form, the CDR3 reads TGTGCCACCAGACAGGGGATGATTCGCGAGCAGTACTTC.

The genes are TRBV29-1 and TRBJ1-4, with D perhaps matching TRBD1 (6 bases). There are 12 residues in the CDR3. CDR1 is SQVTM, CDR2 ANQGSEA, per germline. Trimming took off 7 bases at V and 5 bases at J, with 11 bases between the two ends. The CDR3 DNA reads as TGCAGCGGTTCCGGACAGAATGAAAAACTGTTTTTT. Translating it yields CSGSGQNEKLFF. Full variable domain (remainder filled in from reference TRBV29-1 and TRBJ1-4): SAVISQKPSRDICQRGTSLTIQCQVDSQVTMMFWYRQQPGQSLTLIATANQGSEATYESGFVIDKFPISRPNLTFSTLTVSNMSPEDSSIYLCSGSGQNEKLFFGSGTQLSVL.

The gene calls are TRBV15 and TRBJ1-3; tentatively, D is TRBD1 (6 bases). Trimming removed 0 bases from V and 4 bases from J, with 10 bases in between. The CDR3 covers 15 residues. Germline CDR1 reads LNHNV; CDR2 reads YYDKDF (reference sequence). CDR3 bases: TGTGCCACCAGCAGAGATCGGACAGCCGGAAACACCATATATTTT. This sequence encodes CATSRDRTAGNTIYF.

The V gene is TRBV6-5, the J gene TRBJ1-1; tentative D call: TRBD1 (5 bases). Germline assignment: CDR1 MNHEY and CDR2 SVGAGI. V lost 4 bases and J 5 bases, leaving 17 bases between the germline ends. This CDR3 has 15 residues. CDR3 residues: CASSFGHSLRTEAFF. CDR3 nucleotide sequence: TGTGCCAGCAGTTTTGGACACTCTTTGAGGACTGAAGCTTTCTTT.

V usage is TRBV9 and J usage is TRBJ1-4; tentatively, D is TRBD1 (6 bases). V lost 4 bases and J 1 base, leaving 11 bases between the germline ends. The CDR3 totals 15 residues. The V gene's germline CDR1 is SGDLS and CDR2 YYNGEE. This chain's CDR3 is CASSLGGGTNEKLFF. In DNA form, the CDR3 reads TGTGCCAGCAGCTTAGGGGGGGGAACTAATGAAAAACTGTTTTTT.

This clone was recorded once. The chain combines TRBV7-9 with TRBJ2-3, with 12 bases matching TRBD2. The length of the CDR3 is 17 residues. Per the germline V gene, CDR1 is SEHNR and CDR2 is FQNEAQ (reference sequence). The ends lost 1 base at V and 6 bases at J; junction bases unmatched: 8. CDR3 residues: CASSLGLAGAHRDTQYF. CDR3 nucleotides: TGTGCCAGCAGCTTAGGACTAGCGGGGGCTCACCGGGATACGCAGTATTTT.

This clone was counted once. The J gene is TRBJ2-7, the V gene TRBV6-5; 7 nucleotides agree with TRBD2. Germline CDR1 reads MNHEY; CDR2 reads SVGAGI. After removal of 9 bases from V and 0 bases from J, the junction contained 8 bases not matched to a gene. CDR3 length equals 14 residues. CDR3 region: CASKLASLSYEQYF. CDR3 DNA: TGTGCCAGTAAACTAGCGTCCCTCTCCTACGAGCAGTACTTC.

In this sample, this clone turned up once. This sequence joins TRBV5-4 and TRBJ2-7; TRBD2 agrees at 8 bases. Germline V gene data show CDR1 as SGHNT and CDR2 as YYREEE (reference sequence). V shed 4 bases and J 3 bases; nucleotides not matched to a gene: 9. The CDR3 has 15 residues. CDR3 protein: CASSVGGLGFYEQYF. The CDR3 region has the DNA TGTGCCAGCAGCGTGGGGGGACTAGGCTTCTACGAGCAGTACTTC.

The J gene is TRBJ1-5, the V gene TRBV28, with 8 bases that match TRBD1. CDR3 length equals 16 residues. The germline gives CDR1 MDHEN, CDR2 SYDVKM. V shed 5 bases, J shed 2 bases, and the junction held 8 bases outside the gene matches. CDR3 protein: CASSTPGGEGNQPQHF. The DNA of the CDR3 is TGTGCCAGCAGTACCCCAGGGGGCGAAGGCAATCAGCCCCAGCATTTT. The whole variable domain, filled in from reference TRBV28 and TRBJ1-5, reads DVKVTQSSRYLVKRTGEKVFLECVQDMDHENMFWYRQDPGLGLRLIYFSYDVKMKEKGDIPEGYSVSREKKERFSLILESASTNQTSMYLCASSTPGGEGNQPQHFGDGTRLSIL.

The chain is built from TRBV5-6 and TRBJ2-3, with 12 positions matching TRBD2. The CDR3 runs to 16 residues. Germline V gene data show CDR1 as SGHDT and CDR2 as YYEEEE. The V gene end was trimmed by 4 bases and the J gene end by 3 bases; junction bases not matched to a gene: 6. CDR3 region: CASSAETSGGTDTQYF. The CDR3 region has the DNA TGTGCCAGCAGCGCTGAGACTAGCGGGGGAACAGATACGCAGTATTTT. The whole variable domain, filled in from reference TRBV5-6 and TRBJ2-3, reads DAGVTQSPTHLIKTRGQQVTLRCSPKSGHDTVSWYQQALGQGPQFIFQYYEEEERQRGNFPDRFSGHQFPNYSSELNVNALLLGDSALYLCASSAETSGGTDTQYFGPGTRLTVL.

The V and J genes are TRBV14 and TRBJ2-3; 10 bases fit TRBD2. Trimming removed 4 bases from V and 3 bases from J; junction bases left unmatched: 10. Germline V gene sequence: CDR1 SGHDN, CDR2 FVKESK. The CDR3 is made up of 17 amino acids. The CDR3 protein is CASSRTSGARATDTQYF. CDR3 in DNA: TGTGCCAGCAGCCGTACTAGCGGGGCAAGGGCAACAGATACGCAGTATTTT.

The rearrangement links TRBV7-8 to TRBJ2-7; D is ambiguous. The CDR3 totals 14 residues. V shed 0 bases and J shed 4 bases, with 10 bases lying between them. Germline loops: CDR1 SGHVS, CDR2 FQNEAQ. The CDR3 loop is CASSLASTVYEQYF. The DNA for the CDR3 is TGTGCCAGCAGCTTAGCGAGTACAGTGTACGAGCAGTACTTC. The full variable domain, in which reference TRBV7-8 and TRBJ2-7 provide the parts outside the CDR3, is GAGVSQSPRYKVAKRGQDVALRCDPISGHVSLFWYQQALGQGPEFLTYFQNEAQLDKSGLPSDRFFAERPEGSVSTLKIQRTQQEDSAVYLCASSLASTVYEQYFGPGTRLTVT.

This chain connects TRBV5-1 to TRBJ2-7; 7 bases are a match to TRBD2. J was trimmed by 4 bases and V by 0 bases; bases with no gene match: 4. This CDR3 comprises 14 residues. The germline CDR1 and CDR2 sequences are SGHRS and YFSETQ. The CDR3 sequence is CASSLAGGKYEQYF. Written as DNA, the CDR3 is TGCGCCAGCAGCTTGGCGGGAGGCAAATACGAGCAGTACTTC.

To note about this clone: One end of the junction fails to match germline, which may point to a read error. The J gene is TRBJ2-1, the V gene TRBV7-9, with D possibly TRBD2 on 5 matching bases. The germline CDR1 and CDR2 sequences are SEHNR and FQNEAQ (reference sequence). The CDR3 contains 13 residues. The CDR3, as DNA: TGTGCCAGCAGCTACGAGGACGTGATTACGAGGGTCTTC. It translates to CASSYEDVITRVF.

The chain uses TRBV19 and TRBJ2-7, with TRBD2 identical over 12 bases. V dropped 5 bases and J dropped 6; count of bases not matched to a gene: 11. The CDR3 covers 16 residues. CDR1 is LNHDA and CDR2 is SQIVND in the germline V gene (reference sequence). Written as DNA, the CDR3 is TGTGCCAGTAGTCACCTGGGACTAGCGGGTCCAGGCGAGCAGTACTTC. This translates into CASSHLGLAGPGEQYF.

This clone was detected only once. The chain joins TRBV5-1 to TRBJ2-7; 10 bases are shared with TRBD1. V gave up 4 bases and J gave up 2 bases; unmatched junction bases: 3. This CDR3 spans 14 amino acids. Germline CDR1 SGHRS, CDR2 YFSETQ. CDR3 sequence reads: CASSLGTGAYEQYF. The CDR3, as DNA: TGCGCCAGCAGCCTTGGGACAGGGGCCTACGAGCAGTACTTC.

This chain joins TRBV7-3 and TRBJ1-2; D is ambiguous. Germline V gene lookup returns CDR1 SGHTA and CDR2 FQGTGA. The length of the CDR3 is 14 residues. The V end lost 5 bases, the J end lost 5 bases, and 15 bases lay between the germline ends. The CDR3 nucleotides read TGTGCCAGCAGCAAAGGGAGGGAAGGGTATGGCTACACCTTC. This translates into CASSKGREGYGYTF.

The chain carries TRBV10-3 and TRBJ1-2; 7 positions agree with TRBD1. CDR3 length: 12 amino acids. Losses at the gene ends were 4 bases for V and 5 bases for J; bases not matched to a gene: 1. The germline CDR1 and CDR2 sequences are ENHRY and SYGVKD. CDR3 residues: CAISGQGYGYTF. The CDR3 coding sequence is TGTGCCATCAGTGGACAGGGATATGGCTACACCTTC.

This rearrangement joins TRBV11-3 to TRBJ2-1; 8 nucleotides agree with TRBD1. This CDR3 spans 15 amino acids. Germline V CDR1 and CDR2: SGHNT, YENEEA. Trimming removed 5 bases from V and 9 bases from J; junction bases left unmatched: 12. The chain's CDR3 is CASSIMGQGASEQFF. CDR3 DNA sequence: TGTGCCAGCAGCATCATGGGTCAGGGGGCCAGTGAGCAGTTCTTC.

The chain uses TRBV7-9 and TRBJ1-6, with D possibly being TRBD1 (5 bases). Germline V CDR1 and CDR2: SEHNR, FQNEAQ (reference sequence). V shed 5 bases and J shed 9 bases, with 14 bases lying between them. The length of the CDR3 is 14 residues. The CDR3 DNA reads TGTGCCAGCAGCGAAAGGGGTCTCCTTTCACCCCTCCACTTT. Encoded protein: CASSERGLLSPLHF.

The chain has TRBV9 and TRBJ2-7, with 7 positions matching TRBD2. Germline CDR1 and CDR2: SGDLS and YYNGEE. Trimming removed 0 bases from V and 3 bases from J; junction bases left unmatched: 6. The CDR3 covers 15 residues. Written as DNA, the CDR3 is TGTGCCAGCAGCGTAGGCCCATGGGAGGGCTACGAGCAGTACTTC. It specifies CASSVGPWEGYEQYF.

V is TRBV18 and J is TRBJ1-5; 10 bases align to TRBD1. The V and J ends lost 6 bases and 3 bases, in that order; junction bases with no gene match: 2. CDR3 length: 14 amino acids. In germline, CDR1 is KGHSH, CDR2 LQKENI. The CDR3 sequence: CASSGTGANQPQHF. The CDR3, as DNA: TGTGCCAGCTCGGGGACAGGGGCCAATCAGCCCCAGCATTTT.

The chain is built from TRBV5-4 and TRBJ2-7, with TRBD2 matching over 11 bases. Germline CDR1 SGHNT, CDR2 YYREEE (reference sequence). This CDR3 is 16 amino acids long. Trimming removed 0 bases from V and 3 bases from J; junction bases left unmatched: 5. In nucleotides, the CDR3 is TGTGCCAGCAGCTTGGCCATAGCGGGGGGGCTCTACGAGCAGTACTTC. Amino acid sequence: CASSLAIAGGLYEQYF.

The chain joins TRBV5-1 to TRBJ2-2; 7 bases match TRBD2. CDR1 and CDR2 (germline): SGHRS, YFSETQ. This CDR3 region has 14 residues. J lost 4 bases, V lost 0 bases, and 0 bases had no gene match. CDR3 protein: CASSLAGGTGELFF. The CDR3 DNA sequence: TGCGCCAGCAGCTTGGCGGGGGGCACCGGGGAGCTGTTTTTT.

The rearrangement joins TRBV7-9 to TRBJ1-5, with D perhaps matching TRBD1 (6 bases). Germline values: CDR1 SEHNR, CDR2 FQNEAQ (reference sequence). Trimming removed 3 bases at V and 6 bases at J, with 15 bases between. CDR3 length: 15 amino acids. The CDR3 DNA is TGTGCCAGCAGCTTCAGACAGGCTCTAAGTCAGCCCCAGCATTTT. This encodes CASSFRQALSQPQHF.

V is TRBV7-9 and J is TRBJ2-7; no reliable D call. V was pared by 1 base and J by 5 bases, with 6 bases between. Germline assignment: CDR1 SEHNR and CDR2 FQNEAQ (reference sequence). The CDR3 spans 12 residues. The CDR3 region has the DNA TGTGCCAGCAGCTTAGTTCAGGACGAGCAGTACTTC. Protein product: CASSLVQDEQYF.

This chain links TRBV6-5 with TRBJ2-7; 10 bases map to TRBD1. The CDR3 runs 15 residues. V lost 3 bases and J lost 3; bases outside the gene matches: 5. CDR1 and CDR2 (germline): MNHEY, SVGAGI. Here the CDR3 DNA reads TGTGCCAGCAGTTATCGCGACAGGGGGCTCTACGAGCAGTACTTC. Translating it yields CASSYRDRGLYEQYF.

CDR3 in amino acids: CASSLAVPGQGSDEQFF. Written as DNA, the CDR3 is TGTGCCAGCAGCTTAGCGGTACCGGGACAGGGATCTGATGAGCAGTTCTTC. This chain joins TRBV7-9 and TRBJ2-1; the match to TRBD1 covers 9 bases. CDR1 is SEHNR, CDR2 FQNEAQ, per germline (reference sequence). Germline trimming cut 0 bases from V and 8 bases from J; bases unmatched to any gene: 11. This CDR3 comprises 17 residues.